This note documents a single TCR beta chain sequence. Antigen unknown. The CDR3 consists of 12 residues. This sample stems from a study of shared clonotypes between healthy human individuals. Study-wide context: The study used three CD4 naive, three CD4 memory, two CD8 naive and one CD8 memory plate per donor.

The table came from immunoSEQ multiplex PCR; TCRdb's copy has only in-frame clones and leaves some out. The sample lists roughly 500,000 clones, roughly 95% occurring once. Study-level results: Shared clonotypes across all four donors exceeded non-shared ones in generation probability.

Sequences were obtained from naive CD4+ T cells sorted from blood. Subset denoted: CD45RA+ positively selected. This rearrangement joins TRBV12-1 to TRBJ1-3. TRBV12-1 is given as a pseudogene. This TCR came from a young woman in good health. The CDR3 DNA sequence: TGTGCCAGCAGCTTTGCTGGAAACACCATATATTTT. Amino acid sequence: CASSFAGNTIYF.